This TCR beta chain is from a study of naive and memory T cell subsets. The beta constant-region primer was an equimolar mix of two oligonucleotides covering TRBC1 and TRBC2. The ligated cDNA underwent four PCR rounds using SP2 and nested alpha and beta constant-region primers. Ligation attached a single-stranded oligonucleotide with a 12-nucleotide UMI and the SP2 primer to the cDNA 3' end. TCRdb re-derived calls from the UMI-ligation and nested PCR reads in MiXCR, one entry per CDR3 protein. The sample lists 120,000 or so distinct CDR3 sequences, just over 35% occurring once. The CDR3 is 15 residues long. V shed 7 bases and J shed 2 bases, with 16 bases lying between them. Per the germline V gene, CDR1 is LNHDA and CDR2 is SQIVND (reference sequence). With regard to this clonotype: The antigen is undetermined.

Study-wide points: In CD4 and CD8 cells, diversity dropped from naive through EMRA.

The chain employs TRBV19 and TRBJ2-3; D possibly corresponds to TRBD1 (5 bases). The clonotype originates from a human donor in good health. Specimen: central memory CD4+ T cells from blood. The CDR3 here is CASNSRQGATDTQYF. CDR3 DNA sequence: TGTGCCAGTAACTCCAGGCAGGGCGCCACAGATACGCAGTATTTT.